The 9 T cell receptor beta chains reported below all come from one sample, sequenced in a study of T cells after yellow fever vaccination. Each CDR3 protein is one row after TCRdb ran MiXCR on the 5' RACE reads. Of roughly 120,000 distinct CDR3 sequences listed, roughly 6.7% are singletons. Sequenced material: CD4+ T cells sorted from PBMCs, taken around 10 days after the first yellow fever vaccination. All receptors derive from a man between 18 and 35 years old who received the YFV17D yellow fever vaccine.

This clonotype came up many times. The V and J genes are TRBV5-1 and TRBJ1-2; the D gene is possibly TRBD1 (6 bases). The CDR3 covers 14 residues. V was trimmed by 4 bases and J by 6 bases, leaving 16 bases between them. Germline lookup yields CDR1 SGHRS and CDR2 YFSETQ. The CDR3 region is CASSTVQGRHGYTF. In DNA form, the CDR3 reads TGCGCCAGCAGCACCGTCCAGGGGAGGCATGGCTACACCTTC.

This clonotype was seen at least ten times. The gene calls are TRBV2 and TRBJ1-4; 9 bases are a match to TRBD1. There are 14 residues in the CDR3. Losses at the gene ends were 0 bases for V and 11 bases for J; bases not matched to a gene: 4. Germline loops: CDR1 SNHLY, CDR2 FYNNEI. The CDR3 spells CASSEAPDRGKLFF. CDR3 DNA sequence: TGTGCCAGCAGTGAAGCTCCTGACAGGGGGAAACTGTTTTTT.

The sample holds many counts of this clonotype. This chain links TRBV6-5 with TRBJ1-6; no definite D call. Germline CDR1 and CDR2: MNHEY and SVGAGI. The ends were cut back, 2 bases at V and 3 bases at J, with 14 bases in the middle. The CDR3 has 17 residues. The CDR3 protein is CASSYVLPEFYNSPLHF. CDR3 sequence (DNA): TGTGCCAGCAGTTACGTTTTACCAGAATTCTATAATTCACCCCTCCACTTT.

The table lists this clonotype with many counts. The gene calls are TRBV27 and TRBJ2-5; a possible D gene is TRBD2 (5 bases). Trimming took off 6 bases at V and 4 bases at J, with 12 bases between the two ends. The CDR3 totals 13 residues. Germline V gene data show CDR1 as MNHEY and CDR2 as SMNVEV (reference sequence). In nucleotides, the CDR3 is TGTGCCAGCAGCATCCCGGGAACAGAGACCCAGTACTTC. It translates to CASSIPGTETQYF.

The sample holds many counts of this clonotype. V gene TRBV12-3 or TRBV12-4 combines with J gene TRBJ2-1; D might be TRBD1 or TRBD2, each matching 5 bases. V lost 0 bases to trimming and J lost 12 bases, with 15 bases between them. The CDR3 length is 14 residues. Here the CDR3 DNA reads TGTGCCAGCAGTTTAGCTACGGGGACCGGGTTGCAGTTCTTC. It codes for CASSLATGTGLQFF.

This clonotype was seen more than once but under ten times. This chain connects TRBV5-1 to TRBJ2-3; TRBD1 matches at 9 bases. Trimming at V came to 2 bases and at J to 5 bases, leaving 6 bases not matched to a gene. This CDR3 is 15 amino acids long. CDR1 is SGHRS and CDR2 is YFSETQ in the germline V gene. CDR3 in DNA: TGCGCCAGCAGCTTAGCCCGGACAGGGGTAGATACGCAGTATTTT. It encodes CASSLARTGVDTQYF. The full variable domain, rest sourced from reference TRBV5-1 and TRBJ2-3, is KAGVTQTPRYLIKTRGQQVTLSCSPISGHRSVSWYQQTPGQGLQFLFEYFSETQRNKGNFPGRFSGRQFSNSRSEMNVSTLELGDSALYLCASSLARTGVDTQYFGPGTRLTVL.

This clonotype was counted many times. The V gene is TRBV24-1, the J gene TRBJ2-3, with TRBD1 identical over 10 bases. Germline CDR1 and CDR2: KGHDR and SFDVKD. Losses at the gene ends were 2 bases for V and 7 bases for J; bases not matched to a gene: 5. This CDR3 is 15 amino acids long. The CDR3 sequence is CATSDSPGQGNTQYF. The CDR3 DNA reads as TGTGCCACCAGTGATTCACCGGGACAGGGGAATACGCAGTATTTT.

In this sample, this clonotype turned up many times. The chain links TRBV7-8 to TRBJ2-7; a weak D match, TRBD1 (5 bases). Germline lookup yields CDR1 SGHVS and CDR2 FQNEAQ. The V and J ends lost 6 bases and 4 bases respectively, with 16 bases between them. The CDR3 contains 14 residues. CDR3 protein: CASSSQGFSYEQYF. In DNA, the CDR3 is TGTGCCAGCAGTTCCCAGGGTTTTTCTTACGAGCAGTACTTC.

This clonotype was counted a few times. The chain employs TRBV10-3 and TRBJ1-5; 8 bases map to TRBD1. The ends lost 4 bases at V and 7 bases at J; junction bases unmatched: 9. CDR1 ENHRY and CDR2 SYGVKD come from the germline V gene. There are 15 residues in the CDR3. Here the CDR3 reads CAISADQGARQPQHF. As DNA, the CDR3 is TGTGCCATCAGTGCGGATCAGGGGGCTAGGCAGCCCCAGCATTTT.